This T cell receptor (beta chain) comes out of a study of CD8 T cell repertoires and HIV-1 epitope variants. Study information: Twenty-five autologous and known Gag and Nef epitope variant peptides each stimulated T cells separately. Tested: three Gag epitope families, Nef HW9 and YT9.

The V and J ends lost 7 bases and 4 bases respectively, with 11 bases between them. This CDR3 is built from 12 residues. Germline V gene data show CDR1 as MDHEN and CDR2 as SYDVKM. On this clone itself: No antigen is known for it.

General study results and limits: Nef KF9 drew about 5 clonotypes and HW9 one, without TAALDMSHF responses.

TCRdb's copy holds only in-frame clones and misses some; the assay was immunoSEQ multiplex PCR. The data hold about 3,600 clones, with around 64% observed a single time. The chain couples TRBV28 to TRBJ2-7; TRBD2 is a possible D gene (5 bases). The clonotype comes from a male donor with HIV. The sequenced sample was cultured CD8+ T cells derived from PBMCs. DNA of the CDR3: TGTGCCAGCATCAGCTCGGGGTACGAGCAGTACTTC. Translating it yields CASISSGYEQYF.